Each of the 15 T cell receptor beta chains below was sequenced from the same sample in a study of T cell changes during pregnancy in multiple sclerosis. TCRdb's copy holds only in-frame clones and misses some; the assay was immunoSEQ multiplex PCR. This table holds about 66,000 clones, roughly 90% found once. Specimen: CD8+ T cells from peripheral blood mononuclear cells, collected before pregnancy. The receptors shown here come from a female donor with multiple sclerosis, enrolled in a pregnancy study.

The genes are TRBV5-6 and TRBJ2-7; D is perhaps TRBD1 (6 bases). V lost 4 bases and J 0 bases, leaving 11 bases between the germline ends. The CDR3 has 14 amino acids. From germline, CDR1 is SGHDT and CDR2 YYEEEE. CDR3 protein: CASSVVDSSYEQYF. In DNA form, the CDR3 reads TGTGCCAGCAGCGTAGTGGACAGCTCCTACGAGCAGTACTTC.

V and J are TRBV2 and TRBJ1-5; 8 positions agree with TRBD1. This CDR3 is built from 15 residues. V trimming: 6 bases; J trimming: 3 bases; junction bases outside the gene matches: 7. Germline-derived CDR1 and CDR2 are SNHLY and FYNNEI. As DNA, the CDR3 is TGTGCCAGCAGACAGGGGGGTAGCCCCAATCAGCCCCAGCATTTT. Its protein product is CASRQGGSPNQPQHF.

The rearrangement joins TRBV13 to TRBJ1-2; TRBD1 is a possible D gene (6 bases). CDR3 length equals 15 residues. V shed 5 bases and J shed 2 bases, with 15 bases lying between them. Germline CDR1 and CDR2: PRHDT and FYEKMQ (reference sequence). CDR3 bases: TGTGCCAGCAGCCAGAGGACAGAACTAAACTATGGCTACACCTTC. This gives the protein CASSQRTELNYGYTF.

This sequence joins TRBV13 and TRBJ2-1, with 8 positions matching TRBD2. J was trimmed by 6 bases and V by 1 base; bases with no gene match: 8. Germline V gene lookup returns CDR1 PRHDT and CDR2 FYEKMQ (reference sequence). CDR3 length: 16 residues. The CDR3 coding sequence is TGTGCCAGCAGCTTAGTAAATAGCGGGGCCGGCAATGAGCAGTTCTTC. It translates to CASSLVNSGAGNEQFF.

The chain couples TRBV9 to TRBJ2-1, with 8 bases aligning to TRBD2. Per the germline V gene, CDR1 is SGDLS and CDR2 is YYNGEE. The CDR3 runs to 17 residues. V lost 3 bases and J lost 0; bases outside the gene matches: 8. CDR3 nucleotides: TGTGCCAGCAGCGGACTTAGCGGGGCGAGCTCCTACAATGAGCAGTTCTTC. Amino acid sequence: CASSGLSGASSYNEQFF. Variable domain in full (rest from reference TRBV9 and TRBJ2-1): DSGVTQTPKHLITATGQRVTLRCSPRSGDLSVYWYQQSLDQGLQFLIQYYNGEERAKGNILERFSAQQFPDLHSELNLSSLELGDSALYFCASSGLSGASSYNEQFFGPGTRLTVL.

This sequence joins TRBV29-1 and TRBJ1-3; D call uncertain. CDR3 length: 13 amino acids. The V end was cut by 7 bases, the J end by 1 base, with 11 bases between. From germline, CDR1 is SQVTM and CDR2 ANQGSEA. The DNA of the CDR3 is TGCAGCGCCGATCCGGGATCTGGAAACACCATATATTTT. Translation: CSADPGSGNTIYF.

The V call is TRBV9, the J call TRBJ2-1; TRBD1 is a possible D gene (6 bases). The germline V gene has CDR1 SGDLS and CDR2 YYNGEE. This CDR3 has 16 residues. V lost 4 bases and J 2 bases, leaving 16 bases between the germline ends. CDR3 residues: CASSPSGHPAYNEQFF. CDR3 DNA sequence: TGTGCCAGCAGCCCATCGGGACACCCAGCCTACAATGAGCAGTTCTTC.

The chain couples TRBV13 to TRBJ1-1; a weak D match, TRBD1 (6 bases). With 1 base removed from V and 4 bases from J, the gap between germline ends came to 19 bases. Per germline, CDR1 PRHDT and CDR2 FYEKMQ (reference sequence). The CDR3 extends over 17 amino acids. DNA of the CDR3: TGTGCCAGCAGCTTAGTGGGGGAGGGGGTTCATGTCACTGAAGCTTTCTTT. Its translation is CASSLVGEGVHVTEAFF. Variable domain in full (rest from reference TRBV13 and TRBJ1-1): AAGVIQSPRHLIKEKRETATLKCYPIPRHDTVYWYQQGPGQDPQFLISFYEKMQSDKGSIPDRFSAQQFSDYHSELNMSSLELGDSALYFCASSLVGEGVHVTEAFFGQGTRLTVV.

The chain combines TRBV19 with TRBJ2-5, with 7 positions matching TRBD2. CDR1 and CDR2 (germline): LNHDA, SQIVND (reference sequence). V trimming: 3 bases; J trimming: 3 bases; junction bases outside the gene matches: 1. This CDR3 contains 13 residues. CDR3 sequence: CASSMAGEETQYF. The CDR3 DNA is TGTGCCAGTAGTATGGCGGGGGAAGAGACCCAGTACTTC. Full variable domain (remainder filled in from reference TRBV19 and TRBJ2-5): DGGITQSPKYLFRKEGQNVTLSCEQNLNHDAMYWYRQDPGQGLRLIYYSQIVNDFQKGDIAEGYSVSREKKESFPLTVTSAQKNPTAFYLCASSMAGEETQYFGPGTRLLVL.

The rearrangement links TRBV4-2 to TRBJ1-4, with 8 bases identical to TRBD1. V trimming: 0 bases; J trimming: 1 base; junction bases outside the gene matches: 7. The CDR3 is made up of 18 amino acids. CDR1 is LGHNA and CDR2 is YNFKEQ in the germline V gene. The CDR3 is CASSQEWQGAGTNEKLFF. The CDR3, as DNA: TGTGCCAGCAGCCAAGAGTGGCAGGGGGCGGGAACTAATGAAAAACTGTTTTTT.

As for this clone: Without the conserved terminal phenylalanine or tryptophan, this CDR3 likely stems from a read error. The chain employs TRBV29-1 and TRBJ1-1, with unresolved D. From germline, CDR1 is SQVTM and CDR2 ANQGSEA. The CDR3 has 13 residues. V dropped 3 bases and J dropped 5 bases, with 13 bases sitting between them. CDR3 region: CSVDLGVETEAFL. For the CDR3, the DNA is TGCAGCGTTGATCTCGGGGTTGAGACTGAAGCTTTCCTT.

The chain has TRBV14 and TRBJ2-4, with 9 nucleotides matching TRBD1. J gave up 9 bases and V 5 bases, and 5 bases lay outside the gene matches. From germline, CDR1 is SGHDN and CDR2 FVKESK. The CDR3 has 13 amino acids. CDR3 protein: CASSEGQGVIQYF. CDR3 coding DNA: TGTGCCAGCAGCGAGGGACAGGGAGTCATTCAGTACTTC.

The chain recombines TRBV6-1 with TRBJ1-5; D remains ambiguous. This CDR3 region has 19 residues. Germline V gene lookup returns CDR1 MNHNS and CDR2 SASEGT. V lost 2 bases and J 0 bases, leaving 20 bases between the germline ends. CDR3 bases: TGTGCCAGCAGTGAAAGTGTCTGGGCATCATCCTATAGCAATCAGCCCCAGCATTTT. This gives the protein CASSESVWASSYSNQPQHF.

This clone was seen once. J is TRBJ1-1 and V is TRBV11-2, with 7 nucleotides matching TRBD1. The CDR3 length is 13 residues. The trim removed 6 bases at V and 10 bases at J, leaving 11 bases unmatched. CDR1 is SGHAT and CDR2 is FQNNGV in the germline V gene. The CDR3 sequence is CASSHTGDPRAFF. CDR3 DNA: TGTGCCAGCAGTCATACAGGGGACCCTAGAGCTTTCTTT.

The chain uses TRBV5-6 and TRBJ2-7; 8 nucleotides agree with TRBD1. The CDR3 contains 14 residues. Germline CDR1 reads SGHDT; CDR2 reads YYEEEE. V was pared by 4 bases and J by 2 bases, with 5 bases of the junction left unmatched. The CDR3 reads CASSDGTGTYEQYF. CDR3 coding DNA: TGTGCCAGCAGCGACGGGACAGGCACCTACGAGCAGTACTTC.